This TCR beta chain appears in the sequencing data of a study of beta chain features in type 1 diabetes. Study-level information: All samples yielded some 100,000,000 examined sorted cells.

Study-wide findings and caveats: Compared to healthy donors, patients appeared to have naive, central memory and Treg TCRB repertoires that were more alike. Type 1 diabetes patients had moderately but significantly shorter TCRB CDR3s in all four CD4+ subsets.

This clone occurred once. Antigen: not known. The whole isolated RNA underwent reverse transcription, so sequencing captured expressed TCRB transcripts. Sequenced by immunoSEQ multiplex PCR; TCRdb stores in-frame clones only, minus some. Among tens of thousands of clones listed, around 68% were seen once. Purities in excess of 98% were seen in all sorted populations. This CDR3 spans 18 amino acids. Germline CDR1 LNHDA, CDR2 SQIVND (reference sequence). With 3 bases clipped from V and 1 base from J, the junction kept 10 bases outside the gene matches. The sample taken for sequencing was stem cell memory CD4+ T cells from blood. The TCR sequence derives from a woman between 40 and 55 years old with type 1 diabetes. The chain carries TRBV19 and TRBJ2-2; 8 bases align to TRBD1. The CDR3 reads CASSMVRWGTGNTGELFF. CDR3 nucleotide sequence: TGTGCCAGTAGTATGGTGCGGTGGGGGACAGGGAACACCGGGGAGCTGTTTTTT.